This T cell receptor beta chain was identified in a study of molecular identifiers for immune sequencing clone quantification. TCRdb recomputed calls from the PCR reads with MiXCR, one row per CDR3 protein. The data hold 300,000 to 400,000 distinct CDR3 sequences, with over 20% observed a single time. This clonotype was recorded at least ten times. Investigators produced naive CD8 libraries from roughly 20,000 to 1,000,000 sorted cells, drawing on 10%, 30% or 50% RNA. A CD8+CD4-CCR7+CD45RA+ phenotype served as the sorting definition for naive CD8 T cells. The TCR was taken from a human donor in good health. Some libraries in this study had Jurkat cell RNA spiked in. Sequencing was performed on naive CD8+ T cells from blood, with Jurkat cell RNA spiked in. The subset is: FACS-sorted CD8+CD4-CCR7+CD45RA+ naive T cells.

The CDR3 loop is CASSYSVSGSYNEQFF. The DNA for the CDR3 is TGTGCCAGCAGTTACTCGGTCTCAGGGAGCTACAATGAGCAGTTCTTC. V usage is TRBV6-5 and J usage is TRBJ2-1; D may correspond to TRBD1 or TRBD2 (5 bases each). This CDR3 is 16 amino acids long. Trimming removed 0 bases at V and 3 bases at J, with 12 bases between. Germline V gene sequence: CDR1 MNHEY, CDR2 SVGAGI.